What follows are 32 T cell receptor beta chains derived from one specimen sequenced in a study of T cells in localized non-small cell lung cancer. Profiled with immunoSEQ multiplex PCR; TCRdb holds only in-frame clones, not every one. The sample lists approximately 26,000 clones, 80% to 95% occurring once. The source material was peripheral blood, sampled before any cancer treatment. Every receptor here comes from an older female donor with stage II squamous cell lung carcinoma.

The rearrangement uses TRBV5-4 and TRBJ1-3; unclear D gene. The germline CDR1 and CDR2 sequences are SGHNT and YYREEE (reference sequence). Trimming removed 3 bases from V and 7 bases from J, with 5 bases in between. The CDR3 is made up of 11 amino acids. CDR3 DNA: TGTGCCAGCAGCTCCTCGAACACCATATATTTT. Translated, it gives CASSSSNTIYF.

The chain links TRBV9 to TRBJ2-3; TRBD2 is a possible D gene (6 bases). Trimming took 6 bases from V and 6 from J, leaving 17 bases between them. The germline gives CDR1 SGDLS, CDR2 YYNGEE. This CDR3 spans 14 amino acids. DNA of the CDR3: TGTGCCAGCACCGGAGGAGGGCTGGGGGATACGCAGTATTTT. Translation: CASTGGGLGDTQYF.

The V call is TRBV28, the J call TRBJ1-2, with 7 positions matching TRBD1. This CDR3 region has 13 residues. Losses at the gene ends were 9 bases for V and 6 bases for J; bases not matched to a gene: 10. Per germline, CDR1 MDHEN and CDR2 SYDVKM. This CDR3 is CASLETGSDGYTF. CDR3 nucleotides: TGTGCCAGTCTCGAGACAGGGTCGGATGGCTACACCTTC.

The chain couples TRBV5-1 to TRBJ2-5; 10 nucleotides match TRBD1. The J segment lost 4 bases and the V segment lost 0 bases, leaving 3 bases of the junction unmatched. The CDR3 consists of 15 residues. Germline V gives CDR1 SGHRS, CDR2 YFSETQ. For the CDR3, the DNA is TGCGCCAGCAGCTTGGTAGGGACAGGGGCAGAGACCCAGTACTTC. It specifies CASSLVGTGAETQYF.

The gene calls are TRBV7-3 and TRBJ2-7, with 7 bases that match TRBD2. Germline trimming cut 5 bases from V and 5 bases from J; bases unmatched to any gene: 12. The CDR3 runs to 15 residues. Germline-derived CDR1 and CDR2 are SGHTA and FQGTGA. CDR3 amino acids: CASSAVGAGVHEQYF. CDR3 nucleotide sequence: TGTGCCAGCAGCGCGGTAGGCGCGGGAGTCCACGAGCAGTACTTC.

This chain connects TRBV19 to TRBJ1-5; weak D call: TRBD1 (6 bases). V was cut by 3 bases and J by 6 bases, with 12 bases left in between. Germline CDR1 LNHDA, CDR2 SQIVND (reference sequence). The CDR3 has 14 amino acids. This CDR3 reads CASSISGRGQPQHF. DNA for the CDR3: TGTGCCAGTAGTATTTCAGGCAGGGGTCAGCCCCAGCATTTT. Using reference TRBV19 and TRBJ1-5 for the parts outside the CDR3, the full variable domain is DGGITQSPKYLFRKEGQNVTLSCEQNLNHDAMYWYRQDPGQGLRLIYYSQIVNDFQKGDIAEGYSVSREKKESFPLTVTSAQKNPTAFYLCASSISGRGQPQHFGDGTRLSIL.

J is TRBJ1-2 and V is TRBV4-1; a possible D gene is TRBD1 (6 bases). The CDR3 has 15 amino acids. The germline gives CDR1 MGHRA, CDR2 YSYEKL. V gave up 3 bases and J gave up 7 bases, with 18 bases separating them. CDR3 bases: TGCGCCAGCAGCCACACAGGGAAGGGAAATGGTGGCTACACCTTC. This codes for CASSHTGKGNGGYTF.

V gene TRBV19 combines with J gene TRBJ2-1, with D unclear. The V gene's germline CDR1 is LNHDA and CDR2 SQIVND (reference sequence). Trimming stripped 3 bases from V and 9 bases from J, with 9 bases between. There are 12 residues in the CDR3. The CDR3: CASSMVPPEQFF. CDR3 coding DNA: TGTGCCAGTAGTATGGTCCCGCCTGAGCAGTTCTTC.

V usage is TRBV5-8 and J usage is TRBJ1-1; D call uncertain. Germline V lookup: CDR1 SGHTS, CDR2 YDEGEE. The CDR3 is made up of 17 amino acids. The ends were cut back, 1 base at V and 0 bases at J, with 16 bases in the middle. CDR3 nucleotides: TGTGCCAGCAGCTTGACTCTAGGGCCCTCTATGAACACTGAAGCTTTCTTT. Its translation: CASSLTLGPSMNTEAFF.

The genes are TRBV2 and TRBJ2-6; D remains unclear. This CDR3 has 14 amino acids. Germline CDR1 SNHLY, CDR2 FYNNEI. Trimming cost V 11 bases and J 0 bases, with 11 bases left between them. The DNA for the CDR3 is TGTGCCTCCCGGCGGACCTCTGGGGCCAACGTCCTGACTTTC. Amino acids: CASRRTSGANVLTF.

This chain connects TRBV11-2 to TRBJ1-1, with a possible D match to TRBD1 (5 bases). CDR3 length: 13 amino acids. With 5 bases removed from V and 7 bases from J, the gap between germline ends came to 14 bases. From germline, CDR1 is SGHAT and CDR2 FQNNGV. In DNA, the CDR3 is TGTGCCAGCAGCCAACGCTTGGGGGTTGAAGCTTTCTTT. Translating gives CASSQRLGVEAFF.

The DNA of the CDR3 is TGTGCCAGCAGCTTAGGGCTAGCGAAAAACTACGAGCAGTACTTC. It translates to CASSLGLAKNYEQYF. The chain combines TRBV11-2 with TRBJ2-7; tentatively, D is TRBD2 (6 bases). Between the trimmed V and J ends, which lost 1 base and 3 bases, there was a span of 13 bases. CDR3 length: 15 residues. Per the germline V gene, CDR1 is SGHAT and CDR2 is FQNNGV.

The V call is TRBV13, the J call TRBJ1-5; D gene unclear. In germline, CDR1 is PRHDT, CDR2 FYEKMQ (reference sequence). V was trimmed by 2 bases and J by 2 bases, leaving 7 bases between them. The CDR3 is made up of 14 amino acids. The CDR3 bases are TGTGCCAGCAGCTTAAAGGGAGGCAATCAGCCCCAGCATTTT. Its protein product is CASSLKGGNQPQHF.

This clone appeared once. The chain joins TRBV4-1 to TRBJ1-4; D possibly corresponds to TRBD1 (6 bases). The V end lost 7 bases, the J end lost 5 bases, and 17 bases lay between the germline ends. The V gene's germline CDR1 is MGHRA and CDR2 YSYEKL. The CDR3 loop spans 15 amino acids. The CDR3 nucleotides are TGCGCCAGCAACCCTTTCGGGACACCAAATGAAAAACTGTTTTTT. Translating it yields CASNPFGTPNEKLFF.

This clone was detected only once. This rearrangement joins TRBV28 to TRBJ2-7, with D perhaps TRBD2 (7 bases). Germline values: CDR1 MDHEN, CDR2 SYDVKM. This CDR3 comprises 15 residues. V was shortened by 0 bases and J by 0 bases, with 9 bases between the two germline ends. The DNA of the CDR3 is TGTGCCAGCAGTTTATGGGGGGGGGCCTCCTACGAGCAGTACTTC. This codes for CASSLWGGASYEQYF. Filled out from reference TRBV28 and TRBJ2-7, the complete variable domain reads DVKVTQSSRYLVKRTGEKVFLECVQDMDHENMFWYRQDPGLGLRLIYFSYDVKMKEKGDIPEGYSVSREKKERFSLILESASTNQTSMYLCASSLWGGASYEQYFGPGTRLTVT.

This clone has a single count. The chain has TRBV7-3 and TRBJ1-1, with TRBD1 identical over 8 bases. Germline CDR1 and CDR2: SGHTA and FQGTGA. The CDR3 sequence is 14 residues long. V was clipped by 6 bases and J by 1 base; unmatched bases: 4. In nucleotides, the CDR3 is TGTGCCAGCAGACGAGGACAGGGGAACACTGAAGCTTTCTTT. Its translation: CASRRGQGNTEAFF. The full variable domain, rest sourced from reference TRBV7-3 and TRBJ1-1, is GAGVSQTPSNKVTEKGKYVELRCDPISGHTALYWYRQSLGQGPEFLIYFQGTGAADDSGLPNDRFFAVRPEGSVSTLKIQRTERGDSAVYLCASRRGQGNTEAFFGQGTRLTVV.

This CDR3 is CASSRNSGQNKMNTEAFF. CDR3 DNA sequence: TGCGCCAGCAGCCGAAACTCGGGACAGAACAAGATGAACACTGAAGCTTTCTTT. The rearrangement joins TRBV5-1 to TRBJ1-1; TRBD1 agrees at 7 bases. Per the germline V gene, CDR1 is SGHRS and CDR2 is YFSETQ. This CDR3 has 18 amino acids. V was pared by 4 bases and J by 0 bases, with 15 bases of the junction left unmatched.

The J gene is TRBJ2-3, the V gene TRBV2, with TRBD2 matching over 15 bases. CDR1 is SNHLY, CDR2 FYNNEI, per germline. After removal of 6 bases from V and 8 bases from J, the junction contained 6 bases not matched to a gene. The CDR3 runs to 15 residues. The CDR3 loop is CASRGTSGGRGTQYF. CDR3 DNA sequence: TGTGCCAGCAGAGGGACTAGCGGGGGGAGGGGTACGCAGTATTTT.

This chain joins TRBV5-6 and TRBJ1-1; D is ambiguous. Germline CDR1 SGHDT, CDR2 YYEEEE. The CDR3 has 12 amino acids. V was shortened by 0 bases and J by 8 bases, with 8 bases between the two germline ends. DNA of the CDR3: TGTGCCAGCAGCTTGGACAGAAACGAAGCTTTCTTT. This codes for CASSLDRNEAFF.

V and J are TRBV15 and TRBJ2-7; D possibly corresponds to TRBD2 (5 bases). Germline V lookup: CDR1 LNHNV, CDR2 YYDKDF (reference sequence). This CDR3 contains 13 residues. V dropped 2 bases and J dropped 6 bases, with 11 bases sitting between them. This CDR3 is CATSRYGESEQYF. In DNA form, the CDR3 reads TGTGCCACCAGCAGATATGGGGAGTCCGAGCAGTACTTC.

This sequence joins TRBV30 and TRBJ2-5; 10 nucleotides agree with TRBD2. This CDR3 comprises 15 residues. Germline loops: CDR1 GTSNPN, CDR2 SVGIG (reference sequence). Unmatched junction bases numbered 5, after V lost 0 bases and J lost 4 bases. The CDR3 loop is CAWSVSGGGRETQYF. DNA for the CDR3: TGTGCCTGGAGTGTCAGCGGGGGGGGGCGAGAGACCCAGTACTTC.

The chain joins TRBV18 to TRBJ1-4; D gene uncertain. The CDR3 has 15 residues. V lost 1 base, J lost 8 bases, and 14 bases lay in between. Per the germline V gene, CDR1 is KGHSH and CDR2 is LQKENI. The CDR3 DNA sequence: TGTGCCAGCTCACCACAGCAGGATCTGGGGGAAAAACTGTTTTTT. It codes for CASSPQQDLGEKLFF.

Relative to its sample, this clone is medium-sized. V and J are TRBV7-9 and TRBJ2-7; 7 nucleotides align to TRBD1. CDR1 is SEHNR, CDR2 FQNEAQ, per germline (reference sequence). The J segment lost 5 bases and the V segment lost 4 bases, leaving 11 bases of the junction unmatched. The CDR3 totals 15 residues. This CDR3 reads CASSSRDSLLDEQYF. In nucleotides, the CDR3 is TGTGCCAGCAGCTCCCGGGACAGCCTTTTGGACGAGCAGTACTTC. The full variable domain, in which reference TRBV7-9 and TRBJ2-7 provide the parts outside the CDR3, is DTGVSQNPRHKITKRGQNVTFRCDPISEHNRLYWYRQTLGQGPEFLTYFQNEAQLEKSRLLSDRFSAERPKGSFSTLEIQRTEQGDSAMYLCASSSRDSLLDEQYFGPGTRLTVT.

The chain is built from TRBV10-3 and TRBJ2-1, with 11 bases aligning to TRBD2. Germline CDR1 ENHRY, CDR2 SYGVKD. The CDR3 extends over 19 amino acids. V lost 6 bases to trimming and J lost 2 bases; unmatched junction nucleotides: 15. CDR3 amino acids: CAISDPGVVSGRAYNEQFF. The CDR3 DNA reads TGTGCCATCAGCGACCCCGGGGTTGTTAGCGGGAGGGCCTACAATGAGCAGTTCTTC.

This chain connects TRBV5-4 to TRBJ2-1; 14 bases match TRBD2. The junction had 3 bases not matched to a gene; V was cut back by 3 bases and J by 7 bases. CDR3 length: 15 amino acids. Germline values: CDR1 SGHNT, CDR2 YYREEE (reference sequence). The CDR3 here is CASSSGTSGGNEQFF. Written as DNA, the CDR3 is TGTGCCAGCAGCTCCGGGACTAGCGGGGGAAATGAGCAGTTCTTC.

The rearrangement links TRBV5-1 to TRBJ1-2, with TRBD1 identical over 10 bases. Looked up from germline, CDR1 is SGHRS and CDR2 is YFSETQ. J lost 5 bases, V lost 6 bases, and 10 bases had no gene match. This CDR3 comprises 15 residues. CDR3 in amino acids: CASTTQTGQGYGYTF. CDR3 DNA: TGCGCCAGCACGACCCAAACGGGACAGGGGTATGGCTACACCTTC.

The rearrangement joins TRBV19 to TRBJ1-2; possible D gene TRBD1, 6 bases. The CDR3 is made up of 14 amino acids. Trimming left V 3 bases short and J 5 bases short, with 13 bases between. Germline V gives CDR1 LNHDA, CDR2 SQIVND (reference sequence). CDR3 sequence reads: CASSIGRTAYGYTF. The CDR3 DNA follows: TGTGCCAGTAGTATCGGTAGGACAGCTTATGGCTACACCTTC.

The V gene is TRBV4-3, the J gene TRBJ1-6; D possibly corresponds to TRBD1 (5 bases). The ends were cut back, 4 bases at V and 8 bases at J, with 15 bases in the middle. The germline V gene encodes CDR1 LGHNA and CDR2 YSLEER. The CDR3 runs 15 residues. The CDR3 nucleotides are TGCGCCAGCAGCCCAAGCTCCAGGGTGGATTCACCCCTCCACTTT. Translating gives CASSPSSRVDSPLHF.

DNA for the CDR3: TGTGCCAGCTCACCACCGTCGATAGCGGGAGAAGAGCAGTTCTTC. Protein: CASSPPSIAGEEQFF. V gene TRBV18 combines with J gene TRBJ2-1; 9 bases match TRBD2. Trimming at V came to 0 bases and at J to 10 bases, leaving 7 bases not matched to a gene. Germline values: CDR1 KGHSH, CDR2 LQKENI. The CDR3 has 15 amino acids.

The CDR3 bases are TGTGCCAGAAGCTTGAGACGAGACGACAGAGAGGGTGAAAAACTGTTTTTT. As protein: CARSLRRDDREGEKLFF. The chain couples TRBV5-3 to TRBJ1-4; weak D call: TRBD1 (5 bases). TRBV5-3 is identified as an open reading frame with a role that is uncertain. V was clipped by 1 base and J by 7 bases, with 20 bases between them. The CDR3 sequence is 17 residues long.

This chain joins TRBV5-4 and TRBJ2-7; D remains unclear. The CDR3 covers 12 residues. Germline V gene sequence: CDR1 SGHNT, CDR2 YYREEE (reference sequence). V dropped 3 bases and J dropped 4 bases, with 8 bases sitting between them. CDR3 amino acids: CASSSDGYEQYF. For the CDR3, the DNA is TGTGCCAGCAGCTCGGACGGATACGAGCAGTACTTC.

This chain joins TRBV7-2 and TRBJ2-5; the match to TRBD2 covers 8 bases. Looked up from germline, CDR1 is SGHTA and CDR2 is FQGNSA. V lost 4 bases and J lost 2; bases outside the gene matches: 0. There are 13 residues in the CDR3. CDR3 DNA sequence: TGTGCCAGCAGCTCGGGGGGGCAAGAGACCCAGTACTTC. Amino acids: CASSSGGQETQYF.